The T cell receptor beta chain under discussion was sequenced for a study of neurological immune-mediated disorders. TCRdb re-called the 5' RACE reads through MiXCR, storing one row per CDR3 protein. The sample records about 40,000 distinct CDR3 sequences, about 14% being singletons. There are many counts of this clonotype. CDR1 and CDR2 (germline): ENHRY, SYGVKD. The CDR3 has 16 amino acids. Trimming removed 11 bases from V and 4 bases from J; junction bases left unmatched: 18. The rearrangement uses TRBV10-3 and TRBJ2-3, with 7 bases lining up with TRBD1. This TCR came from a woman in her fifties or sixties with HTLV-1-associated myelopathy (HAM/TSP). The specimen sequenced was PBMCs. CDR3 nucleotide sequence: TGTGCCTCCCGGAGACAGGGTTCAAGGGTCTCAGATACGCAGTATTTT. Translation gives CASRRQGSRVSDTQYF.